What follows is one T cell receptor (beta chain) and its context. Original handling: Amplifying reference gene primers gave estimates of nucleated cell counts. Generated by immunoSEQ multiplex PCR, the TCRdb table keeps only in-frame clones and is missing some. V, J and clone size are those of that table, while D and trimming were read from the DNA. The sample includes 150,000 to 200,000 clones, approximately 91% of them seen just once. The data stem from a study of blood T cell repertoires in COVID-19. This CDR3 contains 14 residues. Trimming removed 3 bases at V and 3 bases at J, with 12 bases between. Germline-derived CDR1 and CDR2 are SGHAT and FQNNGV. Ages ranged from about 18 to 89 years, with residence in 20 to 30 US areas. Participants' own reports of clinical history determined their cohort assignment. Each recovered donor of Cohort 3 presented with two negative PCRs, clearance, or symptom resolution.

This chain connects TRBV11-2 to TRBJ2-7, with D possibly matching TRBD2 (5 bases). The source of this sequence is a woman in her late teens or twenties who had recovered from COVID-19. Specimen: PBMCs or T cells enriched from blood (not recorded which). In nucleotides, the CDR3 is TGTGCCAGCAGCTTGGGTCCAGACTACTACGAGCAGTACTTC. Translated, it gives CASSLGPDYYEQYF. The full variable domain, in which reference TRBV11-2 and TRBJ2-7 provide the parts outside the CDR3, is EAGVAQSPRYKIIEKRQSVAFWCNPISGHATLYWYQQILGQGPKLLIQFQNNGVVDDSQLPKDRFSAERLKGVDSTLKIQPAKLEDSAVYLCASSLGPDYYEQYFGPGTRLTVT.